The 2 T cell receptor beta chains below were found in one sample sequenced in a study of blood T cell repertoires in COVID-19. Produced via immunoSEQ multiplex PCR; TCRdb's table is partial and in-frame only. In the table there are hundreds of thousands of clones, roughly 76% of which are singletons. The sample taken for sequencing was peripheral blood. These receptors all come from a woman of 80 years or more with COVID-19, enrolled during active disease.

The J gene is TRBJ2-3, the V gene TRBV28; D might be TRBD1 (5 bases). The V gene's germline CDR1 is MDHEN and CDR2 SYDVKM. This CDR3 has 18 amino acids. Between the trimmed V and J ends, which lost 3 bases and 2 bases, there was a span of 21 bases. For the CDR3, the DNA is TGTGCCAGCAGTTTTTCTGGGGCCCCCAAAAGGGTCACAGATACGCAGTATTTT. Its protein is CASSFSGAPKRVTDTQYF.

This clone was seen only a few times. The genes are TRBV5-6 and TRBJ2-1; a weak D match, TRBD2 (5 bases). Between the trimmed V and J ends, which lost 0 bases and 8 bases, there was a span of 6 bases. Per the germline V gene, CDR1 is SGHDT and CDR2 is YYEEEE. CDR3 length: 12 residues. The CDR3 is CASSLAGYEQFF. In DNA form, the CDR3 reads TGTGCCAGCAGCTTGGCGGGGTATGAGCAGTTCTTC. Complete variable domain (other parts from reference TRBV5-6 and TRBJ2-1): DAGVTQSPTHLIKTRGQQVTLRCSPKSGHDTVSWYQQALGQGPQFIFQYYEEEERQRGNFPDRFSGHQFPNYSSELNVNALLLGDSALYLCASSLAGYEQFFGPGTRLTVL.